This T cell receptor (beta chain) was captured in a study of patients and donors after allogeneic stem cell transplantation. From germline, CDR1 is MNHNS and CDR2 SASEGT. The ends lost 5 bases at V and 7 bases at J; junction bases unmatched: 16. The CDR3 covers 17 residues. This clonotype was seen only a few times. MiXCR, applied by TCRdb to the RT-PCR reads, yields one record per CDR3 protein. The sample contains hundreds of thousands of distinct CDR3 sequences, more than 15% of which appear only once. The chain combines TRBV6-1 with TRBJ2-1; 8 bases fit TRBD2. The clonotype comes from a human donor who was either an allogeneic HSCT recipient or a stem cell or donor lymphocyte infusion donor (not recorded which). It is not recorded whose cells these are; they may come from a transplant donor. Input material: blood, either unsorted or a sorted T cell fraction (not recorded which). The CDR3 loop reads CASSPTQKAGVTNEQFF. The CDR3 bases are TGTGCCAGCAGTCCAACCCAAAAAGCGGGAGTGACGAATGAGCAGTTCTTC.